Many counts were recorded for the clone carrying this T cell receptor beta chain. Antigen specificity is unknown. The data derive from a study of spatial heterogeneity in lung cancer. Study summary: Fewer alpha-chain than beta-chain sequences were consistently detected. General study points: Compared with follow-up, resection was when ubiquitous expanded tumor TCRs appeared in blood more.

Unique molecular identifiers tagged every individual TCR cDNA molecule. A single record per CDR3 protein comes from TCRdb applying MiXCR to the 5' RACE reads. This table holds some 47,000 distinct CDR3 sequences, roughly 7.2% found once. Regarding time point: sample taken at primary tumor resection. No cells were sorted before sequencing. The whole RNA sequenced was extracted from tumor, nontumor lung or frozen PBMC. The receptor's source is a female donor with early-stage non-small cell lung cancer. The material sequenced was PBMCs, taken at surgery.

The chain's CDR3 is CASTMGNPATNEKLFF. CDR3 nucleotides: TGTGCCAGCACGATGGGAAACCCAGCAACTAATGAAAAACTGTTTTTT. V usage is TRBV21-1 and J usage is TRBJ1-4. TRBV21-1 is deemed a pseudogene. The CDR3 has 16 amino acids.